This T cell receptor (beta chain) appears in the sequencing data of a study of T-cell reconstitution after alpha-beta-depleted transplantation in children. Findings and caveats of the study: After one year, T-cell counts and TCRbeta diversity mostly came from new T cells. The high TCRbeta diversity at day 60 in some patients came from surviving recipient T cells and thymic progenitors. It was reported that alpha-beta T cells came from several hundred expanded graft clones (about two months after transplant).

Germline V gene sequence: CDR1 SGHRS, CDR2 YFSETQ. V was shortened by 0 bases and J by 9 bases, with 10 bases between the two germline ends. The CDR3 spans 14 residues. This clonotype was seen repeatedly, ten times or more. Its antigen is not identified. A library of TCRbeta sequences, prepared with unique molecular identifiers, was generated. One entry per CDR3 protein results from TCRdb running MiXCR on the PCR reads. The sample includes around 94,000 distinct CDR3 sequences, 6% to 9% of them seen just once. The specimen was PBMCs, collected before TCRalphabeta/CD19-depleted stem cell transplant. The chain joins TRBV5-1 to TRBJ1-6; D is uncertain. The origin of this receptor is a boy aged 2 to 10 with acute lymphoblastic leukemia, due to receive a stem cell transplant. The CDR3 reads CASSLEGGSSPLHF. For the CDR3, the DNA is TGCGCCAGCAGCTTGGAAGGTGGAAGTTCACCCCTCCACTTT.